This T cell receptor (beta chain) came from a study of glioma-infiltrating T cells. Study-wide results and limits: Gliomas, especially low-grade, showed above-expected tissue-blood divergence; non-neoplastic patients showed below.

This CDR3 is built from 16 residues. V dropped 8 bases and J dropped 0; count of bases not matched to a gene: 6. The germline V gene encodes CDR1 MNHEY and CDR2 SVGEGT. Turning to this clonotype: Its antigen is as yet unknown.

TCR alpha and beta CDR3 regions were amplified from RNA using iRepertoire nested multiplex PCR. TCRdb analysed the multiplex PCR reads with MiXCR anew, one entry per CDR3 protein. The top ten clones hold roughly 7% of a sample with roughly 42,000 distinct CDR3 sequences, 20% to 25% of them seen once. This clonotype was obtained from a human donor with low-grade glioma or glioblastoma, undergoing nonglioma brain surgery, or in good health (not recorded which). The chain joins TRBV6-2 or TRBV6-3 to TRBJ2-3; 12 positions match TRBD2. Sequenced material: glioma tissue, nonneoplastic brain tissue, or PBMCs (not recorded which). The CDR3 sequence: CASGMTSGGSTDTQYF. CDR3 sequence (DNA): TGTGCCAGCGGCATGACTAGCGGGGGCAGCACAGATACGCAGTATTTT.